Below, one T cell receptor beta chain is given with its context. Its antigen is undetermined. The data are from a study of T cell responses to AZD1222 COVID-19 vaccine. Study results and caveats: As reported, nearly half of all spike-specific TCRs target variant regions that are unmutated. Most donors were white British, females outnumbered males, and clonal diversity was possibly underestimated.

Method: immunoSEQ multiplex PCR; TCRdb's copy keeps in-frame clones and lacks some. The sample has approximately 170,000 clones, roughly 85% seen once; the top ten hold less than 1.3%. The receptor was isolated from an adult who received the AZD1222 COVID-19 vaccine. The sample in question was peripheral blood, obtained 28 days after the second AZD1222 dose.

CDR3 protein: CASSQVLVSSGNTIYF. For the CDR3, the DNA is TGTGCCAGCAGCCAAGTCCTAGTTAGTTCTGGAAACACCATATATTTT. The gene calls are TRBV3-1 (or the pseudogene TRBV3-2) and TRBJ1-3; no clear D gene. The germline gives CDR1 LGHDT, CDR2 YNNKEL (reference sequence). The CDR3 contains 16 residues. V was trimmed by 1 base and J by 1 base, leaving 11 bases between them.